The present TCR beta chain was sequenced within a study of blood T cell repertoires in COVID-19. Across the study: Nucleic acid was either cDNA or gDNA, and it came from T cells, B-cell-depleted T cells, or PBMCs.

CDR3 size: 15 residues. Germline-derived CDR1 and CDR2 are LGHDT and YNNKEL (reference sequence). V was trimmed by 5 bases and J by 0 bases, leaving 8 bases between them. As handled by the study authors: From reference gene primer amplification, estimates of nucleated cell counts were derived. The table came from immunoSEQ multiplex PCR; TCRdb's copy has only in-frame clones and leaves some out. D and trimming were read from the DNA, whereas the V and J calls and clone size are those reported in that table. The sample records tens of thousands of clones, about 93% being singletons. This TCR was recovered from a human donor in a cohort sampled during active COVID-19. Sequenced material: peripheral blood. V gene TRBV3-1 (or the pseudogene TRBV3-2) combines with J gene TRBJ2-6, with a tentative D call TRBD1 (5 bases). CDR3 in amino acids: CASSDSSSGANVLTF. The CDR3 coding sequence is TGTGCCAGCAGCGACAGTTCCTCTGGGGCCAACGTCCTGACTTTC.